This T cell receptor beta chain appears in the sequencing data of a study of CD4+ T cells in melanoma (dated by TCRdb to between 2021 and 2024). In the study overall: Neoantigen-specific CD4+ T cells in human melanoma were investigated in the study.

General findings and caveats noted by the study authors: Neoantigen-specific CD4+ T cells were reported to be correlated with the function of CD8+ T cells, macrophages and B cells. Neoantigen-specific CD4+ T cells in melanoma were reported to have a range of differentiation states.

The protocol used for the library was the immunoSEQ multiplex PCR assay. What TCRdb holds here is the immuneACCESS table cut down to in-frame rearrangements. Part of the clones is not present; checked against another copy, under half of the missing clones reflect an unresolved V gene, and the others are unexplained. The sample table records about 11,000 clones; approximately 68% of these occur just once. Of the sample, around an eighth falls within the top ten clones. The CDR3 goes from the cysteine to the phenylalanine over 10 residues. Only CDR3 DNA is held: 30 bases, read in frame from base 1. Trimming at the junction amounts to 8 bases on V and 8 bases on J, and the germline ends lie 9 bases apart. For CDR1 and CDR2, the germline V gene lists SNHLY and FYNNEI. The donors were people with melanoma. Regarding this clone: Its binding antigen is unknown. Base qualities were left out, and no much larger clone turns up one base away.

Sequenced sample: cells from a culture (not recorded whether cultured in vitro). Recombination connected TRBV2 to TRBJ2-5; 6 matching bases give a weak D call of TRBD2. The clonotype comes from a human donor with melanoma. The DNA is TGTGCCAGCGGGGGGAATACCCAGTACTTC. This codes for CASGGNTQYF.